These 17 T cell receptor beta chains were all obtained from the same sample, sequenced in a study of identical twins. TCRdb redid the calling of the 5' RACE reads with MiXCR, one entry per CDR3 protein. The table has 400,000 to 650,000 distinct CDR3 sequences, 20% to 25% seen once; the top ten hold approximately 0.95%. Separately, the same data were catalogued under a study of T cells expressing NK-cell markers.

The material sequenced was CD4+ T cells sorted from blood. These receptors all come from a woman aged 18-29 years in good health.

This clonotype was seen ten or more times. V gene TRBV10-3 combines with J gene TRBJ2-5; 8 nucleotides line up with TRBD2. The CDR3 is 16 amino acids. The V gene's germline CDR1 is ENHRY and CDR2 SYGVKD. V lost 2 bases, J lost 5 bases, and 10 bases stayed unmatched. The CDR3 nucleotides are TGTGCCATCAGTGAGCCTAAGGGTAGCGGGATGGAGACCCAGTACTTC. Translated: CAISEPKGSGMETQYF.

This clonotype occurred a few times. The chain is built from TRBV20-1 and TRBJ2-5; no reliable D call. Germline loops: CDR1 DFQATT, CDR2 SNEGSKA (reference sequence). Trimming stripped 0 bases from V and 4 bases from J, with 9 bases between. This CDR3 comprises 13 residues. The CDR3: CSARDGTLETQYF. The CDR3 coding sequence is TGCAGTGCTAGAGACGGCACCTTAGAGACCCAGTACTTC.

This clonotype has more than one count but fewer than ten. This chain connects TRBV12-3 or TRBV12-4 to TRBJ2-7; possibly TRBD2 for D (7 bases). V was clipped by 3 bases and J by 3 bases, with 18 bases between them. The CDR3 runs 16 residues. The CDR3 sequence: CASSLGRGGPFYEQYF. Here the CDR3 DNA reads TGTGCCAGCAGTTTGGGTAGGGGGGGCCCTTTCTACGAGCAGTACTTC.

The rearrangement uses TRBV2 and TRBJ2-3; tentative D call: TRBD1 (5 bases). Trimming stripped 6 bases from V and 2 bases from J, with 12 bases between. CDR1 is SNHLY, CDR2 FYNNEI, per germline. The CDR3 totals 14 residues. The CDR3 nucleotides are TGTGCCAGCAGCGTTAGACAGTCCACAGATACGCAGTATTTT. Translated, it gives CASSVRQSTDTQYF.

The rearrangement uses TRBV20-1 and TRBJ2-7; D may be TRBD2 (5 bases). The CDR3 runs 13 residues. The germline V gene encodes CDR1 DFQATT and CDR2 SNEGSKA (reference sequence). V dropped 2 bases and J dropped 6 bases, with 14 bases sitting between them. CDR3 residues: CSARKGTGSEQYF. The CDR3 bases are TGCAGTGCTAGAAAGGGAACGGGGTCCGAGCAGTACTTC.

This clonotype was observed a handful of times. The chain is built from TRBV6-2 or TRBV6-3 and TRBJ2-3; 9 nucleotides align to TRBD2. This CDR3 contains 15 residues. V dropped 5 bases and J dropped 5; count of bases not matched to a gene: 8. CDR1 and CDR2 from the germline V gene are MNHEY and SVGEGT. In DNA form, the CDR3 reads TGTGCCAGCAGTCGACCGGGACTAGCAGGAGATACGCAGTATTTT. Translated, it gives CASSRPGLAGDTQYF.

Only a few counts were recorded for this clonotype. The CDR3: CASSLWGPSVDEQFF. The CDR3 DNA is TGCGCCAGCAGCTTGTGGGGACCGTCTGTGGATGAGCAGTTCTTC. This chain uses TRBV5-1 with TRBJ2-1; either TRBD1 or TRBD2 may supply D (5 bases each). This CDR3 is built from 15 residues. In germline, CDR1 is SGHRS, CDR2 YFSETQ. Deletions cut 1 base from V and 8 bases from J, with 16 bases between.

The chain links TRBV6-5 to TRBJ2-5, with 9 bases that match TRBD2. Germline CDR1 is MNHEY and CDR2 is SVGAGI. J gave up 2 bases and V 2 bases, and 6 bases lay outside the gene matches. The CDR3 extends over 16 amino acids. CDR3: CASSYPRTSEQETQYF. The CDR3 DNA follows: TGTGCCAGCAGTTACCCCCGGACTAGCGAACAAGAGACCCAGTACTTC.

The CDR3 DNA follows: TGTGCCAGCAGTTACTCTGGTACAGGACCTGGAAACACCATATATTTT. Protein sequence: CASSYSGTGPGNTIYF. J is TRBJ1-3 and V is TRBV6-5, with D possibly being TRBD1 (5 bases). This CDR3 is 16 amino acids long. The germline V gene encodes CDR1 MNHEY and CDR2 SVGAGI. The V gene lost 0 bases and the J gene lost 2 bases, with 11 bases spanning the gap.

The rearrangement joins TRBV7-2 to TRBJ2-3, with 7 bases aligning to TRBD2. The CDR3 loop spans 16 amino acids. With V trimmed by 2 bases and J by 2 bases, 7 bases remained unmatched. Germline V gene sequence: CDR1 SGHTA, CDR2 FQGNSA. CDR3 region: CASSLSVAGVTDTQYF. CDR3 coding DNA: TGTGCCAGCAGCTTAAGCGTAGCGGGCGTCACAGATACGCAGTATTTT.

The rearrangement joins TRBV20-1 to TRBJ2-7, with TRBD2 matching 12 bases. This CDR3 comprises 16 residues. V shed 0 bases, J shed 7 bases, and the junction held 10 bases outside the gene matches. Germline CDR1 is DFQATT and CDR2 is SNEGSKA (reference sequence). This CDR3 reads CSARDENGLAGLEQYF. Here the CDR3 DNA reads TGCAGTGCTAGAGATGAAAACGGACTAGCGGGGCTGGAGCAGTACTTC.

In nucleotides, the CDR3 is TGTGCCAGCGGGCGGAACCTTTTAAATCAGCCCCAGCATTTT. Translated: CASGRNLLNQPQHF. The rearrangement uses TRBV6-1 and TRBJ1-5; D gene uncertain. The CDR3 contains 14 residues. V was shortened by 8 bases and J by 4 bases, with 15 bases between the two germline ends. Germline V gene lookup returns CDR1 MNHNS and CDR2 SASEGT.

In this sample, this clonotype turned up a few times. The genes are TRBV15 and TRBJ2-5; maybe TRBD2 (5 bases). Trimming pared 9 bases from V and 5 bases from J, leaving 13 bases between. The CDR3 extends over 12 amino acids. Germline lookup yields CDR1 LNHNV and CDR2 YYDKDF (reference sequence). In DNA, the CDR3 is TGTGCCACAGGGAGATCCTGGGAGACCCAGTACTTC. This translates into CATGRSWETQYF.

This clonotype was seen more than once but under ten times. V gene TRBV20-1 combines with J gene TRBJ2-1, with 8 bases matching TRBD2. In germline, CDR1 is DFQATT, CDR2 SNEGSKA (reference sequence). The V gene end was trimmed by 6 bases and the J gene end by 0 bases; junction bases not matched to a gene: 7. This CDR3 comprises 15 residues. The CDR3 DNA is TGCAGTGCCCTTAGCGGGGTCAGCTCCTACAATGAGCAGTTCTTC. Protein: CSALSGVSSYNEQFF.

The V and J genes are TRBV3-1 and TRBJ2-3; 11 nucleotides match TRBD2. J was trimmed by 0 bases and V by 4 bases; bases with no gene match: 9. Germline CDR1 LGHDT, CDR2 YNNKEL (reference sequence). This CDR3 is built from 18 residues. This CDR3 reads CASSPSPSGGLSTDTQYF. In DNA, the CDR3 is TGTGCCAGCAGCCCCTCCCCTAGCGGGGGGCTGAGCACAGATACGCAGTATTTT.

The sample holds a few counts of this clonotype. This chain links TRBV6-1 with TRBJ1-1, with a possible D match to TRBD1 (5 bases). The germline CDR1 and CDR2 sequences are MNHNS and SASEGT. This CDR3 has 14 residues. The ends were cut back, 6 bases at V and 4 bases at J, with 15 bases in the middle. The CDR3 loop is CASRTWGISTEAFF. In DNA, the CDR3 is TGTGCCAGCAGGACATGGGGGATCAGCACTGAAGCTTTCTTT.

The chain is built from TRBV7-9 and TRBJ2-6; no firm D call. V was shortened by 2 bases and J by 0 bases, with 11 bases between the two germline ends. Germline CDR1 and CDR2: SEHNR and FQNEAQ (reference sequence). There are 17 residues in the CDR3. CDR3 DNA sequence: TGTGCCAGCAGCTTACGACAAACCGTCTCTGGGGCCAACGTCCTGACTTTC. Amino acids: CASSLRQTVSGANVLTF. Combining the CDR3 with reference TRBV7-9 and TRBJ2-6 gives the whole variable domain DTGVSQNPRHKITKRGQNVTFRCDPISEHNRLYWYRQTLGQGPEFLTYFQNEAQLEKSRLLSDRFSAERPKGSFSTLEIQRTEQGDSAMYLCASSLRQTVSGANVLTFGAGSRLTVL.